This passage covers 8 T cell receptor beta chains from one sample sequenced in a study of beta chain features in type 1 diabetes. No antigen has been assigned to these receptors. General study results and limits: Among all four CD4+ subsets, Type 1 diabetes patients had TCRB CDR3s that were moderately but significantly shorter.

The sequenced template was cDNA made from the entire isolated RNA. Some clones are missing from TCRdb's copy, which holds only in-frame ones; the method was immunoSEQ multiplex PCR. The sample contains roughly 250,000 clones, roughly 22% of which appear only once. Sequencing was performed on naive CD4+ T cells from blood. The receptors come from a woman between 35 and 50 years old with type 1 diabetes.

V usage is TRBV11-1 and J usage is TRBJ1-2, with unresolved D. This CDR3 comprises 12 residues. Germline CDR1 and CDR2: SGHAT and FQDESV (reference sequence). V was cut by 5 bases and J by 6 bases, with 10 bases left in between. CDR3 protein: CASSSHGNGYTF. DNA for the CDR3: TGTGCCAGCAGCAGCCACGGGAATGGCTACACCTTC.

CDR3 coding DNA: TGCGCCAGCAGCTTGGGCGGGAGGGCCTACGAGCAGTACTTC. Translating it yields CASSLGGRAYEQYF. The chain carries TRBV5-1 and TRBJ2-7; 9 positions match TRBD2. CDR1 is SGHRS, CDR2 YFSETQ, per germline. The CDR3 extends over 14 amino acids. V lost 0 bases, J lost 2 bases, and 0 bases stayed unmatched.

This clone was recorded a few times. This chain links TRBV18 with TRBJ2-5; no clear D. V dropped 4 bases and J dropped 3 bases, with 15 bases sitting between them. The germline V gene encodes CDR1 KGHSH and CDR2 LQKENI. This CDR3 spans 15 amino acids. The CDR3 DNA reads as TGTGCCAGCTCACGAAGCGAGGCCAACGAAGAGACCCAGTACTTC. This codes for CASSRSEANEETQYF.

This clone has just a few counts. The rearrangement joins TRBV29-1 to TRBJ2-5, with TRBD2 as a possible D gene (5 bases). Germline CDR1 is SQVTM and CDR2 is ANQGSEA. V dropped 4 bases and J dropped 2 bases, with 8 bases sitting between them. The CDR3 extends over 12 amino acids. CDR3 coding DNA: TGCAGCGTTGGAGGGCCGCAAGAGACCCAGTACTTC. Protein sequence: CSVGGPQETQYF.

The V and J genes are TRBV7-2 and TRBJ2-1; D remains ambiguous. There are 14 residues in the CDR3. Trimming stripped 5 bases from V and 7 bases from J, with 15 bases between. Looked up from germline, CDR1 is SGHTA and CDR2 is FQGNSA. The CDR3 DNA reads as TGTGCCAGCAGCCCCAGTCCGAACGAAAATGAGCAGTTCTTC. It is translated as CASSPSPNENEQFF.

The J gene is TRBJ1-4, the V gene TRBV25-1, with a possible D match to TRBD1 (5 bases). In germline, CDR1 is MGHDK, CDR2 SYGVNS. V lost 3 bases and J 8 bases, leaving 10 bases between the germline ends. The CDR3 length is 13 residues. The CDR3 nucleotides are TGTGCCAGCAGTGACCGACAGTCGGAAAAACTGTTTTTT. This sequence encodes CASSDRQSEKLFF.

This clone was detected a few times. A junction end diverges from the germline sequence, so it may reflect a read error. This rearrangement joins TRBV7-3 to TRBJ1-2; D is unclear. Germline assignment: CDR1 SGHTA and CDR2 FQGTGA. The CDR3 totals 14 residues. CDR3 sequence (DNA): TGTGCCAGCAGCCTAACAGCTGGGAGCTATGGCTACACCTTC. Protein: CASSLTAGSYGYTF.

This clone has a handful of counts. Other DNA sequences in this specimen translate into the identical CDR3. The gene calls are TRBV20-1 and TRBJ2-5; perhaps TRBD1 as D (6 bases). Germline loops: CDR1 DFQATT, CDR2 SNEGSKA (reference sequence). The CDR3 extends over 11 amino acids. Trimming stripped 5 bases from V and 4 bases from J, with 8 bases between. CDR3 sequence reads: CSARRGETQYF. The CDR3 DNA follows: TGCAGTGCTCGCAGGGGAGAGACCCAGTACTTC.